The clone carrying this T cell receptor (beta chain) has more than one count but fewer than ten. Antigen unknown. Expressed TCRB transcripts were sequenced because the isolated RNA had all been reverse transcribed beforehand. Read counts averaged around 3.9 million for samples of naive, central memory and regulatory T cells. Data came from immunoSEQ multiplex PCR; TCRdb stores just in-frame clones and leaves some out. The repertoire holds under 350,000 clones, with over 11% as singletons. The data were obtained in a study of beta chain features in type 1 diabetes. Overall study context: Sorted cells examined across all samples numbered more than 100 million.

Study results and caveats: In every one of the four CD4+ subsets, TCRB CDR3s were moderately but significantly shorter in Type 1 diabetes patients. Among type 1 diabetes patients, VDJ junctions had fewer insertions and more deletions. Resolution of whether HLA type affects TCRB rearrangement was not achieved here.

V dropped 2 bases and J dropped 8; count of bases not matched to a gene: 6. Germline V gene data show CDR1 as SGDLS and CDR2 as YYNGEE. This CDR3 contains 15 residues. This chain links TRBV9 with TRBJ2-1; TRBD2 agrees at 11 bases. The sequenced material came from naive CD4+ T cells from blood. The sequence derives from a man aged 25-45 years with type 1 diabetes. In DNA form, the CDR3 reads TGTGCCAGCAGCGTTACTAGCGGGAGTTCGGATGAGCAGTTCTTC. It is translated as CASSVTSGSSDEQFF.